A selection of T cell receptor beta chains follows, all from one sample in a study of blood T cell repertoires in COVID-19. TCRdb's table, derived via immunoSEQ multiplex PCR, lists solely in-frame clones and lacks some. This repertoire shows over 90,000 clones, 81% found once; its top ten account for around 4.8%. Sequencing input: peripheral blood. The receptors here all came from a man aged 80 or over with COVID-19, enrolled during active disease. Each CDR3 is given with its conserved first and last residue. The order of the fields is D gene, clone size, V gene, J gene, CDR3 protein, CDR3 DNA. The D gene is left open where the match is weak. A clone size is listed for some rows: how often the clone was seen (once, few, many), or a class if it is expanded.

TRBD1	few	TRBV5-1	TRBJ2-7	CASTSGQGSYEQYF	TGCGCCAGCACCTCAGGACAGGGGTCGTACGAGCAGTACTTC
TRBD2	NA	TRBV2	TRBJ2-5	CASSEVVGEGQTQYF	TGTGCCAGCAGTGAAGTAGTTGGGGAGGGGCAGACCCAGTACTTC
TRBD1	NA	TRBV10-3	TRBJ1-5	CATDTGDSNQPQHF	TGTGCCACTGACACAGGGGATAGCAATCAGCCCCAGCATTTT
NA	few	TRBV28	TRBJ2-7	CASSLDGVPYEQYF	TGTGCCAGCAGTTTAGACGGGGTCCCCTACGAGCAGTACTTC
TRBD2	NA	TRBV5-6	TRBJ2-3	CASSWLGSGRWDTQYF	TGTGCCAGCAGCTGGCTGGGAAGCGGGAGGTGGGATACGCAGTATTTT
NA	NA	TRBV27	TRBJ1-6	CASSLRPTGLNSPLHF	TGTGCCAGCAGTTTACGTCCCACAGGGCTCAATTCACCCCTCCACTTT
TRBD2	NA	TRBV4-1	TRBJ2-2	CASSPQSGAAGELFF	TGCGCCAGCAGCCCCCAAAGCGGGGCGGCCGGGGAGCTGTTTTTT
NA	NA	TRBV19	TRBJ1-6	CASSIDRERVNSPLHF	TGTGCCAGTAGTATAGATCGGGAAAGGGTTAATTCACCCCTCCACTTT
TRBD1	once	TRBV10-3	TRBJ2-2	CAIGTGTGELFF	TGTGCCATCGGGACAGGGACCGGGGAGCTGTTTTTT
NA	NA	TRBV28	TRBJ1-1	CASSEMNTEAFF	TGTGCCAGCAGTGAGATGAACACTGAAGCTTTCTTT
TRBD2	NA	TRBV2	TRBJ2-7	CASRGGTSGVYEQYF	TGTGCCAGCAGAGGAGGGACTAGCGGGGTGTACGAGCAGTACTTC
TRBD1	NA	TRBV6-2/TRBV6-3	TRBJ1-1	CASSPGQGAGNTEAFF	TGTGCCAGCAGCCCTGGACAGGGGGCGGGAAACACTGAAGCTTTCTTT
TRBD1	NA	TRBV29-1	TRBJ2-2	CSVRTGSGGELFF	TGCAGCGTCAGGACAGGGAGTGGCGGGGAGCTGTTTTTT
NA	NA	TRBV11-2	TRBJ1-3	CASSWSGEGNTIYF	TGTGCCAGCAGCTGGTCGGGGGAAGGAAACACCATATATTTT
NA	NA	TRBV24-1	TRBJ1-5	CATSDRTGTFNQPQHF	TGTGCCACCAGTGATCGAACAGGGACCTTCAATCAGCCCCAGCATTTT
NA	NA	TRBV3-1/TRBV3-2	TRBJ2-7	CASSQDDSLYEQYF	TGTGCCAGCAGCCAAGATGACAGCCTCTACGAGCAGTACTTC
NA	NA	TRBV4-3	TRBJ1-2	CASSQDRGASYGYTF	TGCGCCAGCAGCCAAGATCGGGGGGCTAGCTATGGCTACACCTTC
TRBD1	few	TRBV20-1	TRBJ2-1	CSASIGTGYYNEQFF	TGCAGTGCTAGTATCGGGACAGGGTACTACAATGAGCAGTTCTTC
NA	NA	TRBV12-3/TRBV12-4	TRBJ1-4	CASSQDWQKLFF	TGTGCCAGCAGCCAAGACTGGCAAAAACTGTTTTTT
NA	NA	TRBV2	TRBJ1-1	CASRRGTEAFF	TGTGCCAGCAGAAGGGGGACTGAAGCTTTCTTT
NA	NA	TRBV3-1/TRBV3-2	TRBJ2-1	CASSHTSSAYNEQFF	TGTGCCAGCAGCCACACTAGCTCGGCCTACAATGAGCAGTTCTTC
TRBD2	NA	TRBV5-4	TRBJ2-6	CASSLTSLAGGTGANVLTF	TGTGCCAGCAGCTTGACGTCGCTAGCGGGAGGGACTGGGGCCAACGTCCTGACTTTC
TRBD1	NA	TRBV5-6	TRBJ2-7	CASSPGQGTSYEQYF	TGTGCCAGCAGCCCCGGACAGGGGACCTCCTACGAGCAGTACTTC
NA	NA	TRBV5-1	TRBJ1-3	CASSLQGSGNTIYF	TGCGCCAGCAGCTTGCAGGGCTCTGGAAACACCATATATTTT
TRBD2	NA	TRBV5-1	TRBJ2-7	CASSPRTEGGEQYF	TGCGCCAGCAGCCCACGTACGGAGGGAGGGGAGCAGTACTTC
NA	NA	TRBV6-5	TRBJ2-7	CASSYSQELYEQYF	TGTGCCAGCAGTTACTCGCAGGAACTCTACGAGCAGTACTTC
TRBD2	NA	TRBV7-2	TRBJ2-1	CASSLAGGSNEQFF	TGTGCCAGCAGCTTAGCGGGGGGGTCAAATGAGCAGTTCTTC
NA	NA	TRBV28	TRBJ2-7	CASTGNSYEQYF	TGTGCCAGCACCGGGAACTCCTACGAGCAGTACTTC
TRBD1	NA	TRBV7-8	TRBJ1-6	CASSFGQGPSPLHF	TGTGCCAGCAGCTTTGGACAGGGACCTTCACCCCTCCACTTT
NA	NA	TRBV7-6	TRBJ2-3	CASSSADQVGGTDTQYF	TGTGCCAGCAGCTCGGCGGACCAGGTCGGGGGCACAGATACGCAGTATTTT
NA	NA	TRBV18	TRBJ2-3	CASSPSAGRPTDTQYF	TGTGCCAGCTCACCATCAGCGGGTCGGCCAACAGATACGCAGTATTTT
TRBD1	NA	TRBV28	TRBJ1-4	CASSRGTVRNEKLFF	TGTGCCAGCAGCCGCGGGACAGTCAGGAATGAAAAACTGTTTTTT
TRBD2	NA	TRBV28	TRBJ2-2	CASSLQLANGELFF	TGTGCCAGCAGTTTACAACTAGCGAACGGGGAGCTGTTTTTT
NA	NA	TRBV6-5	TRBJ1-2	CASSYDGNYGYTF	TGTGCCAGCAGTTACGACGGGAACTATGGCTACACCTTC
TRBD1	NA	TRBV30	TRBJ1-3	CAWRYRDRGTIYF	TGTGCCTGGAGGTACCGGGACAGGGGTACCATATATTTT
NA	NA	TRBV5-1	TRBJ1-2	CASSLGGQTNYGYTF	TGCGCCAGCAGCTTGGGTGGACAGACTAACTATGGCTACACCTTC
NA	NA	TRBV2	TRBJ1-4	CASSIQHIATNEKLFF	TGTGCCAGCAGCATACAGCACATTGCAACTAATGAAAAACTGTTTTTT
TRBD1	NA	TRBV6-5	TRBJ1-6	CASSYRGRSSPLHF	TGTGCCAGCAGTTACAGGGGGCGCAGCTCACCCCTCCACTTT
NA	NA	TRBV18	TRBJ2-7	CASSESLEQYF	TGTGCCAGCTCAGAGAGCCTGGAGCAGTACTTC
NA	few	TRBV28	TRBJ1-4	CASTNLYEKLFF	TGTGCCAGCACCAATCTATATGAAAAACTGTTTTTT
TRBD2	NA	TRBV9	TRBJ2-1	CASSDGLAGINEQFF	TGTGCCAGCAGCGATGGACTAGCGGGGATCAATGAGCAGTTCTTC
NA	NA	TRBV29-1	TRBJ2-3	CSVSGLFARADF	TGCAGCGTGTCGGGACTCTTCGCAAGAGCCGATTTT
TRBD2	NA	TRBV5-1	TRBJ2-7	CASSWTLAGEGYEQYF	TGCGCCAGCAGCTGGACCCTAGCGGGAGAGGGGTACGAGCAGTACTTC
TRBD2	NA	TRBV18	TRBJ2-2	CASSPPLAGPFTGELFF	TGTGCCAGCTCACCACCACTAGCGGGGCCGTTCACCGGGGAGCTGTTTTTT
NA	NA	TRBV5-1	TRBJ2-1	CASSPGQTYNEQFF	TGCGCCAGCAGCCCAGGACAGACCTACAATGAGCAGTTCTTC